What follows is one TCR beta chain and its context. Methods used by the authors: Amplified reference gene primers provided the basis for estimating nucleated cell counts. Only in-frame clones appear in the TCRdb table, and some are missing; sequencing was by immunoSEQ multiplex PCR. V, J and clone size reflect that table, while D and trimming were determined from the DNA. The sample has about 150,000 clones, less than 85% seen once. The entry originates in a study of blood T cell repertoires in COVID-19. The overall study: Sites in the United States, Italy and Spain provided acute and convalescent COVID-19 samples.

V lost 1 base and J lost 1, with 13 bases in between. The CDR3 has 16 residues. CDR1 and CDR2 (germline): MNHEY, SMNVEV (reference sequence). The chain joins TRBV27 to TRBJ1-1, with a possible D match to TRBD1 (6 bases). Sequenced sample: peripheral blood. The source of this sequence is a woman older than 75 with active or convalescent COVID-19. This CDR3 reads CASSLFLGAENTEAFF. DNA of the CDR3: TGTGCCAGCAGTTTATTTCTGGGGGCTGAGAACACTGAAGCTTTCTTT.